Below, 21 T cell receptor beta chains from the same sample are listed, as sequenced in a study of post-analysis software for immune sequencing data. Their antigens remain unidentified. The library was made from cDNA and included unique molecular identifiers. TCRdb itself ran the PCR reads through MiXCR, one entry per CDR3 protein. There are approximately 350,000 distinct CDR3 sequences in the sample; about a third occur only once, and 13% lies in the top ten. Study conclusions and caveats: The five TRBV segments detected at higher frequency in patients than in controls included TRBV5-6, TRBV5-1 and TRBV20-1.

Sequencing was performed on blood. Receptor source: a girl aged 5 to 17 with multiple sclerosis.

This clonotype was found a few times. The CDR3 spells CASSLGRVPQETQYF. In nucleotides, the CDR3 is TGTGCCAGCAGCTTAGGGAGGGTACCTCAAGAGACCCAGTACTTC. The chain combines TRBV7-9 with TRBJ2-5; weak D call: TRBD2 (6 bases). Germline assignment: CDR1 SEHNR and CDR2 FQNEAQ (reference sequence). The CDR3 contains 15 residues. V shed 1 base and J shed 2 bases, with 11 bases lying between them.

The genes are TRBV13 and TRBJ1-4; D uncertain. CDR1 and CDR2 (germline): PRHDT, FYEKMQ (reference sequence). The CDR3 consists of 15 residues. V gave up 5 bases and J gave up 0 bases, with 10 bases separating them. The CDR3 sequence: CASSPGITTNEKLFF. The CDR3 DNA reads as TGTGCCAGCAGCCCCGGGATCACAACTAATGAAAAACTGTTTTTT.

V is TRBV12-3 or TRBV12-4 and J is TRBJ2-3; D is unresolved. This CDR3 has 15 residues. V gave up 2 bases and J gave up 4 bases, with 13 bases separating them. The CDR3 coding sequence is TGTGCCAGCAGTTTACTGGGGTCTTCCGCAGATACGCAGTATTTT. Translated, it gives CASSLLGSSADTQYF.

To note about this clonotype: At one of its ends the junction is not consistent with the germline gene, which may arise from a read error. The rearrangement uses TRBV12-3 or TRBV12-4 and TRBJ2-3; 10 bases match TRBD2. The CDR3 length is 16 residues. This CDR3 is CASSLAGGSLTDTQYF. The CDR3 DNA reads TGTGCCAGCAGCTTAGCGGGGGGTTCACTCACAGATACGCAGTATTTT.

This clonotype was found a few times. This chain uses TRBV6-2 or TRBV6-3 with TRBJ1-5; 7 bases are shared with TRBD1. Germline V gene lookup returns CDR1 MNHEY and CDR2 SVGEGT. The CDR3 consists of 14 residues. V was clipped by 6 bases and J by 1 base; unmatched bases: 3. CDR3 DNA: TGTGCCAGCAGCGACAGGGCCAGCAATCAGCCCCAGCATTTT. Its translation: CASSDRASNQPQHF.

The chain couples TRBV6-5 to TRBJ1-1; D call uncertain. The CDR3 is 12 amino acids. CDR1 and CDR2 from the germline V gene are MNHEY and SVGAGI. Trimming took 0 bases from V and 10 from J, leaving 9 bases between them. The CDR3 reads CASSYSNGRAFF. The CDR3 nucleotides are TGTGCCAGCAGTTACTCGAATGGGCGAGCTTTCTTT.

This clonotype was found a few times. The V call is TRBV3-1, the J call TRBJ2-7; 9 positions agree with TRBD2. Germline CDR1 reads LGHDT; CDR2 reads YNNKEL (reference sequence). V lost 4 bases, J lost 0 bases, and 4 bases stayed unmatched. This CDR3 region has 15 residues. CDR3 in amino acids: CASSPLAGYSYEQYF. DNA of the CDR3: TGTGCCAGCAGCCCTCTAGCGGGGTACTCCTACGAGCAGTACTTC.

The sample holds a few counts of this clonotype. The chain recombines TRBV20-1 with TRBJ1-1; no reliable D call. The V gene lost 5 bases and the J gene lost 2 bases, with 15 bases spanning the gap. From germline, CDR1 is DFQATT and CDR2 SNEGSKA (reference sequence). There are 14 residues in the CDR3. CDR3 region: CSAQQRTGNTEAFF. CDR3 DNA: TGCAGTGCTCAGCAGAGGACCGGAAACACTGAAGCTTTCTTT.

Notes on this clonotype: Mismatch with germline at one junction end may stem from a read error. The chain employs TRBV12-3 or TRBV12-4 and TRBJ2-1; D might be TRBD2 (5 bases). CDR3 length: 14 residues. The CDR3 loop is CASILSDPYNEQFF. As DNA, the CDR3 is TGTGCCAGCATCCTTAGCGATCCCTACAACGAGCAGTTCTTC.

This clonotype appeared many times. V is TRBV6-2 or TRBV6-3 and J is TRBJ2-7; 7 bases map to TRBD1. Trimming cost V 5 bases and J 4 bases; bases outside gene matches: 8. There are 14 residues in the CDR3. The germline CDR1 and CDR2 sequences are MNHEY and SVGEGT. CDR3 bases: TGTGCCAGCAGTCCCTGGACAGGCCAGTACGAGCAGTACTTC. Translating it yields CASSPWTGQYEQYF.

This clonotype was seen a handful of times. The junction shows a germline mismatch at one end, possibly a read error. The V and J genes are TRBV20-1 and TRBJ2-5; the match to TRBD2 covers 12 bases. The CDR3 sequence is 15 residues long. Germline CDR1 and CDR2: DFQATT and SNEGSKA (reference sequence). This CDR3 reads CSAGRPSGGEGTQYF. The CDR3 DNA sequence: TGTAGTGCTGGCAGGCCTAGCGGGGGGGAAGGGACCCAGTACTTC.

The table lists this clonotype with a few counts. At one of its ends the junction is not consistent with the germline gene, which may arise from a read error. The gene calls are TRBV20-1 and TRBJ2-6; a possible D gene is TRBD1 (5 bases). Germline V gene lookup returns CDR1 DFQATT and CDR2 SNEGSKA (reference sequence). The CDR3 sequence is 14 residues long. The CDR3 DNA is TGCAGTGCTAGAGAAGTGTCTGGGGCCAACGTCCCGACTTTC. This translates into CSAREVSGANVPTF.

A few counts support this clonotype. The rearrangement links TRBV7-9 to TRBJ2-3; 10 bases match TRBD2. The CDR3 sequence is 15 residues long. V shed 5 bases and J 1 base; nucleotides not matched to a gene: 3. Germline values: CDR1 SEHNR, CDR2 FQNEAQ (reference sequence). CDR3 nucleotide sequence: TGTGCCAGCAGCGGCGGACTAGCGGGCACAGATACGCAGTATTTT. Translation: CASSGGLAGTDTQYF.

This chain's CDR3 is CSVQPAADYEQYF. CDR3 in DNA: TGCAGCGTTCAGCCCGCCGCAGACTACGAGCAGTACTTC. This rearrangement joins TRBV29-1 to TRBJ2-7; D not resolved. CDR1 SQVTM and CDR2 ANQGSEA come from the germline V gene. V lost 5 bases and J lost 3, with 14 bases in between. The CDR3 consists of 13 residues.

V and J are TRBV13 and TRBJ2-3, with 9 bases fitting TRBD2. Germline CDR1 PRHDT, CDR2 FYEKMQ (reference sequence). The CDR3 loop spans 16 amino acids. J lost 2 bases, V lost 2 bases, and 5 bases had no gene match. CDR3 loop: CASSLTRTSDTDTQYF. Written as DNA, the CDR3 is TGTGCCAGCAGCTTAACTAGGACTAGCGACACAGATACGCAGTATTTT.

This rearrangement joins TRBV6-2 or TRBV6-3 to TRBJ1-2, with TRBD1 identical over 7 bases. The CDR3 has 16 residues. After removal of 6 bases from V and 4 bases from J, the junction contained 14 bases not matched to a gene. CDR1 is MNHEY, CDR2 SVGEGT, per germline. CDR3 residues: CASRNLGDRMTYGYTF. As DNA, the CDR3 is TGTGCCAGCAGAAACCTAGGGGACAGAATGACCTATGGCTACACCTTC.

The CDR3 bases are TGTGCCAGCGGCCCGGGGCCTAATTCACCCCTCCACTTT. It encodes CASGPGPNSPLHF. The V gene is TRBV6-6, the J gene TRBJ1-6; possibly TRBD1 for D (5 bases). V lost 8 bases and J lost 6, with 11 bases in between. This CDR3 region has 13 residues. CDR1 is MNHNY and CDR2 is SVGAGI in the germline V gene (reference sequence).

The sample holds a few counts of this clonotype. V usage is TRBV5-1 and J usage is TRBJ2-7; TRBD1 matches at 9 bases. Germline CDR1 SGHRS, CDR2 YFSETQ. The J segment lost 3 bases and the V segment lost 4 bases, leaving 5 bases of the junction unmatched. CDR3 length equals 14 residues. The CDR3 region is CASSTRQGVYEQYF. The CDR3 DNA sequence: TGCGCCAGCAGCACTCGACAGGGGGTCTACGAGCAGTACTTC.

The chain couples TRBV20-1 to TRBJ1-2; tentatively, D is TRBD1 (6 bases). CDR3 length: 17 amino acids. Trimming shortened V by 6 bases and J by 4 bases, and 27 bases separated the two germline ends. Germline CDR1 DFQATT, CDR2 SNEGSKA (reference sequence). In nucleotides, the CDR3 is TGCAGTGCGCGGGTACAGGGTACGCGGGCGGGAACCTATGGCTACACCTTC. Its translation is CSARVQGTRAGTYGYTF.

Comments on this clonotype: One end of the junction varies from germline; a read error may be responsible. The chain has TRBV6-1 and TRBJ2-4; D is unresolved. The CDR3 runs to 16 residues. The germline CDR1 and CDR2 sequences are MNHNS and SASEGT. The CDR3 nucleotides are TGTGCCAGCACTGAAGGGCTTATTCTAGCCAAAAACATTCAGTACTTC. It yields the protein CASTEGLILAKNIQYF.

V and J are TRBV12-3 or TRBV12-4 and TRBJ1-1; 9 bases are a match to TRBD1. This CDR3 comprises 14 residues. V dropped 6 bases and J dropped 4; count of bases not matched to a gene: 6. CDR3 coding DNA: TGTGCCAGCAGGGGACAGGGATCCGTCACTGAAGCTTTCTTT. It is translated as CASRGQGSVTEAFF.